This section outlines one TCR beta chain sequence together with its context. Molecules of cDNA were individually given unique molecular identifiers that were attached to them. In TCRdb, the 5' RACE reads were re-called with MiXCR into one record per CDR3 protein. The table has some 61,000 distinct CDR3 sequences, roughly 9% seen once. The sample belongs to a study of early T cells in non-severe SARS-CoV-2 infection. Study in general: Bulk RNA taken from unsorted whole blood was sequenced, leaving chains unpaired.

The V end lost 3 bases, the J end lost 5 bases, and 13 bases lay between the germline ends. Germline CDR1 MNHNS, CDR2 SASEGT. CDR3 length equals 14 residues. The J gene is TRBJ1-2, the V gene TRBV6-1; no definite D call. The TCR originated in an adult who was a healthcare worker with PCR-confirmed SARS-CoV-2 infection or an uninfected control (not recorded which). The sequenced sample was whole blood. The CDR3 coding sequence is TGTGCCAGCAGTGACGCGACTGGTTCGTATGGCTACACCTTC. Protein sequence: CASSDATGSYGYTF.